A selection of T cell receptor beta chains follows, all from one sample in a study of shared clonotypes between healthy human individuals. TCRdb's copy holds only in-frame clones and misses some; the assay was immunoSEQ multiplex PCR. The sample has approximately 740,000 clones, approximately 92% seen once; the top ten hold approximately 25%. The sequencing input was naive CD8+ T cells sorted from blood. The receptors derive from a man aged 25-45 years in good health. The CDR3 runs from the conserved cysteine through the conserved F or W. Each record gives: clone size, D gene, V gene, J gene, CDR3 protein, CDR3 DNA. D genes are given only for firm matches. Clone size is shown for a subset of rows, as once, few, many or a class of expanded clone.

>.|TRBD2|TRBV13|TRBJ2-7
CASSPREAGVSYEQYF
TGTGCCAGCAGCCCTCGTGAAGCGGGAGTATCCTACGAGCAGTACTTC
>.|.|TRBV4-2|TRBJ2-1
CASSQGIAFEQFF
TGTGCCAGCAGCCAAGGAATAGCGTTTGAGCAGTTCTTC
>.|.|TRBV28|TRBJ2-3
CASSFTSPSTDTQYF
TGTGCCAGCAGTTTTACTAGCCCTAGCACAGATACGCAGTATTTT
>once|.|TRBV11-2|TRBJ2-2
CASSSSPAGELFF
TGTGCCAGCAGTTCATCCCCAGCCGGGGAGCTGTTTTTT
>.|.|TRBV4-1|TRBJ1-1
CASSQAGRVETEAFF
TGCGCCAGCAGCCAAGCCGGCAGGGTGGAGACTGAAGCTTTCTTT
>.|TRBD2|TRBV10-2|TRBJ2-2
CASSQTGGPNGELFF
TGCGCCAGCAGTCAGACGGGAGGGCCAAACGGGGAGCTGTTTTTT
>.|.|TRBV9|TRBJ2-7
CASSGTGYEQYF
TGTGCCAGCAGCGGTACAGGGTACGAGCAGTACTTC
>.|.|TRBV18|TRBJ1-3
CASSPPGYSGNTIYF
TGTGCCAGCTCACCTCCAGGGTATTCAGGAAACACCATATATTTT
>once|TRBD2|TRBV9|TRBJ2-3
CASSLVGLAASTDTQYF
TGTGCCAGCAGCCTCGTGGGGCTAGCGGCTAGCACAGATACGCAGTATTTT
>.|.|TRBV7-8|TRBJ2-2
CASSLVEGTNTGELFF
TGTGCCAGCAGCTTAGTGGAGGGTACGAACACCGGGGAGCTGTTTTTT
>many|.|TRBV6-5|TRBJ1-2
CASSYALSRGYTF
TGTGCCAGCAGTTATGCCCTAAGCCGTGGCTACACCTTC
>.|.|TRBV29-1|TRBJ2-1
CSSTGLEIGYNEQFF
TGCAGCTCAACAGGTTTGGAAATCGGGTACAATGAGCAGTTCTTC
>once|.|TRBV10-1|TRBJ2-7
CASSMGKAWEQYF
TGCGCCAGCAGTATGGGCAAGGCTTGGGAGCAGTACTTC
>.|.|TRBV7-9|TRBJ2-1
CASSSSQAYNEQFF
TGTGCCAGCAGCTCGTCGCAGGCCTACAATGAGCAGTTCTTC
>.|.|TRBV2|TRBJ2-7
CASSESNPLYEQYF
TGTGCCAGCAGTGAATCCAACCCCCTCTACGAGCAGTACTTC
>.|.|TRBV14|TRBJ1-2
CASSQERVGGYTF
TGTGCCAGCAGCCAAGAAAGGGTCGGTGGCTACACCTTC